This T cell receptor beta chain appears in the sequencing data of a study of T cells after yellow fever vaccination. TCRdb recomputed calls from the 5' RACE reads with MiXCR, one row per CDR3 protein. This sample carries fewer than 450,000 distinct CDR3 sequences, approximately 8% of them seen once, and the ten largest clones take 17%. The CDR3 has 14 amino acids. Trimming removed 3 bases from V and 3 bases from J, with 9 bases in between. The V gene's germline CDR1 is LGHDT and CDR2 YNNKEL (reference sequence). The chain recombines TRBV3-1 with TRBJ1-5; D gene ambiguous. The starting material was PBMCs, obtained about 49 days after the first yellow fever vaccination. The source of this sequence is a man between 18 and 29 years old who received the YFV17D yellow fever vaccine. CDR3 nucleotides: TGTGCCAGCAGCCAGCACGGTGACAATCAGCCCCAGCATTTT. It yields the protein CASSQHGDNQPQHF.